These 18 T cell receptor beta chains were sequenced from one sample in a study of OX40 agonist ivuxolimab in advanced cancers. Assay: immunoSEQ multiplex PCR; the TCRdb copy retains only in-frame clones and omits some. Of some 70,000 clones in the sample, around 87% were seen once. The sequencing here drew on CD4+ or CD8+ T cells sorted from blood, taken in a trial of the OX40 agonist ivuxolimab. The receptors were gathered from an adult with an advanced solid tumor such as melanoma, head and neck, liver or kidney cancer.

The CDR3 sequence: CASSRTSGSETDTQYF. In DNA, the CDR3 is TGTGCCAGTAGTAGGACTAGCGGGAGTGAGACAGATACGCAGTATTTT. The chain recombines TRBV19 with TRBJ2-3; 13 nucleotides agree with TRBD2. The V segment lost 4 bases and the J segment 3 bases; nucleotides outside the gene matches: 4. The CDR3 runs 16 residues. Germline V gene lookup returns CDR1 LNHDA and CDR2 SQIVND (reference sequence).

This clone came up a few times. The gene calls are TRBV7-2 and TRBJ2-5; D unclear. The CDR3 length is 13 residues. V lost 1 base to trimming and J lost 5 bases, with 8 bases between them. The germline CDR1 and CDR2 sequences are SGHTA and FQGNSA. CDR3 DNA: TGTGCCAGCAGCTTAGTTGGAACGGAGACCCAGTACTTC. Translating it yields CASSLVGTETQYF.

This chain uses TRBV20-1 with TRBJ2-5; tentatively, D is TRBD1 (6 bases). Between the trimmed V and J ends, which lost 3 bases and 4 bases, there was a span of 6 bases. Germline CDR1 is DFQATT and CDR2 is SNEGSKA (reference sequence). The length of the CDR3 is 11 residues. Here the CDR3 DNA reads TGCAGTGCTAGGGGGGCAGAGACCCAGTACTTC. Protein sequence: CSARGAETQYF.

This chain uses TRBV5-1 with TRBJ2-1, with 8 nucleotides matching TRBD2. The CDR3 extends over 19 amino acids. The ends lost 5 bases at V and 0 bases at J; junction bases unmatched: 16. In germline, CDR1 is SGHRS, CDR2 YFSETQ. The CDR3 sequence: CASRRRTQKLADSYNEQFF. In DNA, the CDR3 is TGCGCCAGCAGAAGACGGACCCAGAAACTAGCGGACTCCTACAATGAGCAGTTCTTC.

The chain combines TRBV28 with TRBJ1-5, with D unresolved. Germline lookup yields CDR1 MDHEN and CDR2 SYDVKM. The V and J ends lost 4 bases and 6 bases respectively, with 4 bases between them. This CDR3 is 11 amino acids long. For the CDR3, the DNA is TGTGCCAGCAGTTCGAGTCAGCCCCAGCATTTT. This encodes CASSSSQPQHF.

V and J are TRBV19 and TRBJ2-7, with 11 bases matching TRBD2. Germline assignment: CDR1 LNHDA and CDR2 SQIVND (reference sequence). The CDR3 is 16 amino acids. Trimming removed 4 bases from V and 1 base from J; junction bases left unmatched: 6. This CDR3 reads CASSTAGTSGSYEQYF. The CDR3 DNA reads TGTGCCAGTAGTACAGCCGGGACTAGCGGTTCCTACGAGCAGTACTTC.

V usage is TRBV5-4 and J usage is TRBJ2-5, with D perhaps being TRBD1 or TRBD2 (5 bases each). The better agreement between TRBJ2-7 and the DNA end casts doubt on the J call. The CDR3 contains 14 residues. Germline V gives CDR1 SGHNT, CDR2 YYREEE (reference sequence). This CDR3 is CASSLGGTTYEQYF. Here the CDR3 DNA reads TGTGCCAGCAGCTTGGGGGGGACGACCTACGAGCAGTACTTC.

The chain uses TRBV7-2 and TRBJ2-7; the D gene is possibly TRBD1 (6 bases). Germline CDR1 reads SGHTA; CDR2 reads FQGNSA. The V gene lost 5 bases and the J gene lost 4 bases, with 9 bases spanning the gap. The CDR3 sequence is 12 residues long. The CDR3, as DNA: TGTGCCAGCAGCCCCGGACAGTACGAGCAGTACTTC. It yields the protein CASSPGQYEQYF.

By share, this clone counts as medium-sized. This specimen includes other DNA sequences encoding the same CDR3. This rearrangement joins TRBV5-1 to TRBJ2-5; D may correspond to TRBD1 or TRBD2 (6 bases each). The CDR3 has 14 residues. Germline V lookup: CDR1 SGHRS, CDR2 YFSETQ. V lost 4 bases and J 5 bases, leaving 15 bases between the germline ends. CDR3 DNA: TGCGCCAGCAGCCCGCGTAGGGGGGAGGAGACCCAGTACTTC. Translated: CASSPRRGEETQYF.

This clone was detected only once. CDR3 DNA sequence: TGTGCCAGTAGTATAGTCCCGAAAGACTATGGCTACACCTTC. This sequence encodes CASSIVPKDYGYTF. The chain uses TRBV19 and TRBJ1-2; D is uncertain. The CDR3 contains 14 residues. The germline V gene has CDR1 LNHDA and CDR2 SQIVND (reference sequence). The V gene lost 1 base and the J gene lost 3 bases, with 9 bases spanning the gap.

J is TRBJ1-5 and V is TRBV2; D unresolved. Trimming stripped 3 bases from V and 0 bases from J, with 9 bases between. There are 15 residues in the CDR3. Germline V gives CDR1 SNHLY, CDR2 FYNNEI. CDR3 in amino acids: CASSDSGISNQPQHF. The CDR3, as DNA: TGTGCCAGCAGTGACTCGGGGATTAGCAATCAGCCCCAGCATTTT. Full variable domain (outside the CDR3, taken from reference TRBV2 and TRBJ1-5): EPEVTQTPSHQVTQMGQEVILRCVPISNHLYFYWYRQILGQKVEFLVSFYNNEISEKSEIFDDQFSVERPDGSNFTLKIRSTKLEDSAMYFCASSDSGISNQPQHFGDGTRLSIL.

The table lists this clone with a count of one. CDR3 amino acids: CSVLPSGRARGLGEQFF. CDR3 DNA: TGCAGCGTTCTTCCTAGCGGGAGGGCGCGTGGATTAGGTGAGCAGTTCTTC. V is TRBV29-1 and J is TRBJ2-1, with TRBD2 identical over 12 bases. This CDR3 spans 17 amino acids. The V segment lost 5 bases and the J segment 9 bases; nucleotides outside the gene matches: 17. Germline V gene sequence: CDR1 SQVTM, CDR2 ANQGSEA.

The chain couples TRBV2 to TRBJ2-5; D remains unclear. The CDR3 covers 13 residues. Germline CDR1 and CDR2: SNHLY and FYNNEI. The V end was cut by 7 bases, the J end by 2 bases, with 11 bases between. CDR3 bases: TGTGCCAGCAAGGGATCCTCACAAGAGACCCAGTACTTC. This codes for CASKGSSQETQYF. The full variable domain, in which reference TRBV2 and TRBJ2-5 provide the parts outside the CDR3, is EPEVTQTPSHQVTQMGQEVILRCVPISNHLYFYWYRQILGQKVEFLVSFYNNEISEKSEIFDDQFSVERPDGSNFTLKIRSTKLEDSAMYFCASKGSSQETQYFGPGTRLLVL.

V usage is TRBV7-2 and J usage is TRBJ1-5, with 8 bases fitting TRBD1. J gave up 0 bases and V 5 bases, and 6 bases lay outside the gene matches. The germline V gene has CDR1 SGHTA and CDR2 FQGNSA. The CDR3 extends over 16 amino acids. In DNA form, the CDR3 reads TGTGCCAGCAGCCGCAGCGGACAGGGTAGCAATCAGCCCCAGCATTTT. Translated, it gives CASSRSGQGSNQPQHF.

The chain employs TRBV14 and TRBJ2-6; D not resolved. Germline V lookup: CDR1 SGHDN, CDR2 FVKESK. The CDR3 is 15 amino acids. Deletions cut 4 bases from V and 2 bases from J, with 9 bases between. The CDR3 region has the DNA TGTGCCAGCAGCCCCGGCGAAACTGGGGCCAACGTCCTGACTTTC. It yields the protein CASSPGETGANVLTF.

The rearrangement links TRBV5-1 to TRBJ2-7, with TRBD2 matching over 8 bases. CDR3 length equals 14 residues. V shed 1 base and J 1 base; nucleotides not matched to a gene: 1. The germline V gene encodes CDR1 SGHRS and CDR2 YFSETQ. The CDR3 is CASSLKRESYEQYF. The DNA for the CDR3 is TGCGCCAGCAGCTTGAAGCGGGAGTCCTACGAGCAGTACTTC.

This chain connects TRBV4-2 to TRBJ1-2, with a possible D match to TRBD1 (5 bases). V was trimmed by 0 bases and J by 1 base, leaving 9 bases between them. CDR1 LGHNA and CDR2 YNFKEQ come from the germline V gene. This CDR3 contains 15 residues. CDR3 region: CASSQERGDNYGYTF. The CDR3 nucleotides read TGTGCCAGCAGCCAAGAGAGAGGGGATAACTATGGCTACACCTTC.

The count of this clone is one. V is TRBV5-4 and J is TRBJ1-6, with D possibly being TRBD1 (5 bases). The germline V and J ends were trimmed by 0 bases and 6 bases, with 13 bases remaining between them. The CDR3 is 16 amino acids. Germline V lookup: CDR1 SGHNT, CDR2 YYREEE (reference sequence). The CDR3 DNA reads TGTGCCAGCAGCTTGGCCGGTACAGGTGGTAATTCACCCCTCCACTTT. As protein: CASSLAGTGGNSPLHF.